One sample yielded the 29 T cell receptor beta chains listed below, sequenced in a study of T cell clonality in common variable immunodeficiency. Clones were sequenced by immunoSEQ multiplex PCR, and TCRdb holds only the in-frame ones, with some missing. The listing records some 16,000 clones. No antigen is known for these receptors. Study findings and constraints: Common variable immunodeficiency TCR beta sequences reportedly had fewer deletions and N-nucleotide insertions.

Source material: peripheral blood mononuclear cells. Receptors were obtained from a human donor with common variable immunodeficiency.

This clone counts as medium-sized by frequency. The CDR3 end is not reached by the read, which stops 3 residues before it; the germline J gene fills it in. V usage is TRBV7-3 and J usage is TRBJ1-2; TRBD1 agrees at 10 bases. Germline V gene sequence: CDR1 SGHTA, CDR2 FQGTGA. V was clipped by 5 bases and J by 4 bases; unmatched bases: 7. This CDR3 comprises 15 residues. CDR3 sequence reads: CASSPGTGVSYGYTF. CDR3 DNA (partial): TGTGCCAGCAGCCCGGGGACAGGGGTGTCCTATGGC.

CDR3 DNA (partial): TGTGCCAGCAGCCAAGATCTGACGGGGAACTCCTACGAG. It is translated as CASSQDLTGNSYE. The CDR3 in its entirety is CASSQDLTGNSYEQYF. The chain combines TRBV14 with TRBJ2-7; TRBD2 might be the D (5 bases). The read terminates 3 residues before the CDR3 end, so the remaining end is supplied by the germline J gene. The CDR3 has 16 amino acids. Germline V gene data show CDR1 as SGHDN and CDR2 as FVKESK. V lost 0 bases and J 0 bases, leaving 12 bases between the germline ends.

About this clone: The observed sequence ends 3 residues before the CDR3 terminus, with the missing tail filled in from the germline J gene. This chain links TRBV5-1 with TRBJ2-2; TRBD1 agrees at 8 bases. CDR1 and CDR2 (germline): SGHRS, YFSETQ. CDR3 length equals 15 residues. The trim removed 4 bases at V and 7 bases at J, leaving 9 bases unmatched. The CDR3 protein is CASSPDRGRGGELFF. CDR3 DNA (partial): TGCGCCAGCAGCCCCGACAGGGGAAGGGGCGGGGAG.

The sequenced CDR3 bases are TGTGCCAGCAGTTCAAGCGGGATTCCC. Protein: CASSSSGIP. The CDR3 reads in full as CASSSSGIPQHF. The chain couples TRBV28 to TRBJ1-5; D remains ambiguous. The sequenced fragment ends 3 residues before the CDR3 boundary, so the rest is inferred from the germline J gene. Per germline, CDR1 MDHEN and CDR2 SYDVKM. There are 12 residues in the CDR3.

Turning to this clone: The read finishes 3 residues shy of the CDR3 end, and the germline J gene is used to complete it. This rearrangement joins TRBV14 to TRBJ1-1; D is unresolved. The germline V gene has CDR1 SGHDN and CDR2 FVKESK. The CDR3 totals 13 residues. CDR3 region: CASSQVPGTEAFF. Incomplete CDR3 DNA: TGTGCCAGCAGCCAAGTTCCGGGTACAGAA. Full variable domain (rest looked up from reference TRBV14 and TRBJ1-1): EAGVTQFPSHSVIEKGQTVTLRCDPISGHDNLYWYRRVMGKEIKFLLHFVKESKQDESGMPNNRFLAERTGGTYSTLKVQPAELEDSGVYFCASSQVPGTEAFFGQGTRLTVV.

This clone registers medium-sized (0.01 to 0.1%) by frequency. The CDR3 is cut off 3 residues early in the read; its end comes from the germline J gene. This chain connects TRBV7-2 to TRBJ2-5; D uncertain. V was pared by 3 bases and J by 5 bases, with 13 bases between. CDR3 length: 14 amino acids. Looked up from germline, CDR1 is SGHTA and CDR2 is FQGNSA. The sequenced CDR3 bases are TGTGCCAGCAGCTTCAACCCGGTAGGGGAGACC. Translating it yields CASSFNPVGET. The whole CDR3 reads CASSFNPVGETQYF.

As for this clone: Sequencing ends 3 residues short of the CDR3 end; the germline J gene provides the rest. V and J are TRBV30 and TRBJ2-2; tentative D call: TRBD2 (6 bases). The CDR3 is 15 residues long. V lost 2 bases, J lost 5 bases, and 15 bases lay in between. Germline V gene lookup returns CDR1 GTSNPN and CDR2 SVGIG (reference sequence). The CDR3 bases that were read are TGTGCCTGGAGTAAGGGGCCCCGGGGGACCGGGGAG. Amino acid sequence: CAWSKGPRGTGE. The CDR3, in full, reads CAWSKGPRGTGELFF.

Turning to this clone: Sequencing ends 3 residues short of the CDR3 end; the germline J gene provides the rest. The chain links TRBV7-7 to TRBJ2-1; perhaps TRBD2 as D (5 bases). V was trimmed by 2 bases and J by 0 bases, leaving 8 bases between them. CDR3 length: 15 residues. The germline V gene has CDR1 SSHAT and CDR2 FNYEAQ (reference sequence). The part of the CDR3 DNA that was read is TGTGCCAGCAGCTTAAAGCGGTCCTCCTACAATGAG. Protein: CASSLKRSSYNE. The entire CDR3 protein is CASSLKRSSYNEQFF. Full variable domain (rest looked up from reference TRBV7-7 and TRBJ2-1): GAGVSQSPRYKVTKRGQDVTLRCDPISSHATLYWYQQALGQGPEFLTYFNYEAQPDKSGLPSDRFSAERPEGSISTLTIQRTEQRDSAMYRCASSLKRSSYNEQFFGPGTRLTVL.

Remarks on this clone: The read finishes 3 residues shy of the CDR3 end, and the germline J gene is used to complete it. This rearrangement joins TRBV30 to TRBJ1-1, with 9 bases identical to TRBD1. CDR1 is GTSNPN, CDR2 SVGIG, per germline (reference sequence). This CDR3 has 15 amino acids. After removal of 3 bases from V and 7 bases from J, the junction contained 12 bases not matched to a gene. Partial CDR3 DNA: TGTGCCTGGAGAGTACCCGGGACAGGGAAGGATGAA. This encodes CAWRVPGTGKDE. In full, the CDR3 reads CAWRVPGTGKDEAFF.

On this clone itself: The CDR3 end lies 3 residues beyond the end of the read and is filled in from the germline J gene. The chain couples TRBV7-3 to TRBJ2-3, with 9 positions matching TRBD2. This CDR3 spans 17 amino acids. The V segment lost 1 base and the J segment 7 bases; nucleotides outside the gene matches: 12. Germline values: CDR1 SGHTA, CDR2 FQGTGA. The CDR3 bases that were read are TGTGCCAGCAGCTTAAGCATCCTGGCGGGAGGGCCCCATACG. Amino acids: CASSLSILAGGPHT. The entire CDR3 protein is CASSLSILAGGPHTQYF.

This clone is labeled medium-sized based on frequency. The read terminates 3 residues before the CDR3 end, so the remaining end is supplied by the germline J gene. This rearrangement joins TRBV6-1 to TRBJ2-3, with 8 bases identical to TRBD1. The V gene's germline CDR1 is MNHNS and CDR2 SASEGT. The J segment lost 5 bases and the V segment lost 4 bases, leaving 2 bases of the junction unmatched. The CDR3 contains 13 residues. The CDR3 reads CASSVQGEDTQYF. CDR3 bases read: TGTGCCAGCAGTGTACAGGGGGAAGATACG.

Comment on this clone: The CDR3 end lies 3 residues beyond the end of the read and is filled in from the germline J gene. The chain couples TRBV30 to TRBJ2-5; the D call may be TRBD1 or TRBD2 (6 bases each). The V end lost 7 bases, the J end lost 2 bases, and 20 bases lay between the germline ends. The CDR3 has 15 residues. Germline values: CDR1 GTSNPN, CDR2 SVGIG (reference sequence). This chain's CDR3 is CASRGALIRQETQYF. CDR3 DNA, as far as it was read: TGTGCCTCGAGGGGGGCCCTAATCAGACAAGAGACC.

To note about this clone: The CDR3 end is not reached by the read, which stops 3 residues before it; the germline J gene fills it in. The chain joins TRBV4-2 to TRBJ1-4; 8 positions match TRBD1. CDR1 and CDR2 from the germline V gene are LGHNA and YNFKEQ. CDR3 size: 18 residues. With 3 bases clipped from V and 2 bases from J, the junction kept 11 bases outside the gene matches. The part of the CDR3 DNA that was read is TGTGCCAGCAGCCAGGGTCTCCGACAGGGGCCGACTAATGAAAAA. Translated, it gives CASSQGLRQGPTNEK. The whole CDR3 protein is CASSQGLRQGPTNEKLFF.

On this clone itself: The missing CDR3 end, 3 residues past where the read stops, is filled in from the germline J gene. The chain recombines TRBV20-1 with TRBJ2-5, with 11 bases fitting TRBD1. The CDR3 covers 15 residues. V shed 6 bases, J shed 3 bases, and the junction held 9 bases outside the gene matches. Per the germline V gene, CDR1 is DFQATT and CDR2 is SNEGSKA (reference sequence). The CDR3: CSAAPGTGGEETQYF. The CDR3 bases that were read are TGCAGTGCAGCCCCTGGGACAGGGGGTGAAGAGACC.

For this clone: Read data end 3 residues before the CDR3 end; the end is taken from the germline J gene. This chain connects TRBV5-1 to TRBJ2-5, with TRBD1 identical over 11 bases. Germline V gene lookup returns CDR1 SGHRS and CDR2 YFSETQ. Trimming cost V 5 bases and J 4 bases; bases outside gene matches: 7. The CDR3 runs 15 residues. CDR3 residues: CASSTGQGGLETQYF. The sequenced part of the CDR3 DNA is TGCGCCAGCAGTACGGGACAGGGGGGATTAGAGACC.

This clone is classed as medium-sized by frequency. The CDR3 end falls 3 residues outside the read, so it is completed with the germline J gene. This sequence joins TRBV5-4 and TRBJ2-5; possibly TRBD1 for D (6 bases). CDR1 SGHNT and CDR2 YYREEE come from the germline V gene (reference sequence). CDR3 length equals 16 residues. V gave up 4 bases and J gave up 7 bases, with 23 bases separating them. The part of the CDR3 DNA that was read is TGTGCCAGCAGCAATCCGCCTGGACAGCTGGGACCGACC. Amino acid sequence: CASSNPPGQLGPT. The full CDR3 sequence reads CASSNPPGQLGPTQYF.

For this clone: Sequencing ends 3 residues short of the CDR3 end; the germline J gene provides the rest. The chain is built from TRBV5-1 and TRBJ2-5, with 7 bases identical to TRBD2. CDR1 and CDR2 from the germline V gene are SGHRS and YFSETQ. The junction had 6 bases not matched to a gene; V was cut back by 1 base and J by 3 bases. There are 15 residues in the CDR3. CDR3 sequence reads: CASSLWAGVEETQYF. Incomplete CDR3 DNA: TGCGCCAGCAGCTTGTGGGCGGGAGTAGAAGAGACC.

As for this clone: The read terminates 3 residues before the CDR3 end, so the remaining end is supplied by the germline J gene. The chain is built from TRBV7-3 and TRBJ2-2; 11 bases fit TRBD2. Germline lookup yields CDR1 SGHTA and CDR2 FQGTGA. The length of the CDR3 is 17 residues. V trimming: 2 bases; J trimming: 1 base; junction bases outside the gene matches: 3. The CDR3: CASSLVGTSGNTGELFF. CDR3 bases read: TGTGCCAGCAGCTTAGTTGGGACTAGCGGGAACACCGGGGAG.

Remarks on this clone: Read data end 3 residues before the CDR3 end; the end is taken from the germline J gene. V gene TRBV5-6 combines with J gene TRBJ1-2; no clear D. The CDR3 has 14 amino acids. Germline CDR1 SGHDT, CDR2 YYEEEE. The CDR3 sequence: CASSLGAQFLGYTF. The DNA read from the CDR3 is TGTGCCAGCAGCTTGGGGGCCCAGTTTCTCGGC.

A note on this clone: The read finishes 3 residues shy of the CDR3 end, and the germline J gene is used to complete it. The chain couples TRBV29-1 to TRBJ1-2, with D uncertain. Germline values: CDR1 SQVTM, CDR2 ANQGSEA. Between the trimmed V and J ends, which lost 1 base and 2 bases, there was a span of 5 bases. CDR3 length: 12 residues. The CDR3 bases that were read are TGCAGCGTTGAAGCAGAGAACTATGGC. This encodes CSVEAENYG. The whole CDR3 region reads CSVEAENYGYTF.

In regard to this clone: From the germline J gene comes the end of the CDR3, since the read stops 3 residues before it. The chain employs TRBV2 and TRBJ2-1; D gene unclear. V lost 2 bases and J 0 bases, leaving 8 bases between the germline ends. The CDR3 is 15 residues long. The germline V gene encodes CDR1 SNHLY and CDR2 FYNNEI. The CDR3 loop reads CASSEHSSSYNEQFF. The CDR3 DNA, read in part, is TGTGCCAGCAGTGAACATTCCAGCTCCTACAATGAG.

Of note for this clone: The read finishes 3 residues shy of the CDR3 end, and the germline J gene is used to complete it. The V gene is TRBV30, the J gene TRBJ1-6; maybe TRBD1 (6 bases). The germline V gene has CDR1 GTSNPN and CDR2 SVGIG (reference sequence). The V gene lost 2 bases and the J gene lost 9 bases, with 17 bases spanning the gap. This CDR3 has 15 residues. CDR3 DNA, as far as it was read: TGTGCCTGGAGTACCCCAGGGGTTGGGGGTTCACCC. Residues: CAWSTPGVGGSP. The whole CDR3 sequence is CAWSTPGVGGSPLHF.

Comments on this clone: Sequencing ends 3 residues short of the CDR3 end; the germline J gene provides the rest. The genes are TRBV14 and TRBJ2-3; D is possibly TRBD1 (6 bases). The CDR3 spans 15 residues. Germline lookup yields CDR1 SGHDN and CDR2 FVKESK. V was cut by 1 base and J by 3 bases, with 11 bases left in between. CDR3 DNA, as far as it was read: TGTGCCAGCAGCCAAGTCGGCAGGGGAACAGATACG. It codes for CASSQVGRGTDT. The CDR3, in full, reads CASSQVGRGTDTQYF.

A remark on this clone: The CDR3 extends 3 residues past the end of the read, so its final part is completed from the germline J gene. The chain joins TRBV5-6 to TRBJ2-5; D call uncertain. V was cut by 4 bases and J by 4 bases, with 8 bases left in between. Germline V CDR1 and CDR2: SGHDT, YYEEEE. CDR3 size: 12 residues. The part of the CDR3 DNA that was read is TGTGCCAGCAGCATCCCTCGAGAGACC. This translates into CASSIPRET. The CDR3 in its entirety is CASSIPRETQYF.

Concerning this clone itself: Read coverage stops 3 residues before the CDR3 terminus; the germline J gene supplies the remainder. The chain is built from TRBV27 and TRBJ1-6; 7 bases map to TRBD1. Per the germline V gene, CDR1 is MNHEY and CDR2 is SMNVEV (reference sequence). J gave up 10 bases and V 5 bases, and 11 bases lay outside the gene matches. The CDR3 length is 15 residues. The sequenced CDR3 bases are TGTGCCAGCAGTCAAGGACCCGGACAGGAGTCACCC. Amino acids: CASSQGPGQESP. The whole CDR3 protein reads CASSQGPGQESPLHF.

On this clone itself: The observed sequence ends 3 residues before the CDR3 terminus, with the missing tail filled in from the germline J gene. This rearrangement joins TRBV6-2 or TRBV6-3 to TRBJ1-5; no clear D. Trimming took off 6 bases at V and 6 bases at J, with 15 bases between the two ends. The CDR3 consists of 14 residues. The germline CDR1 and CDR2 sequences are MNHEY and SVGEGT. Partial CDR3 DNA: TGTGCCAGCAGCCTCTTCGGGGAAACTCAGCCC. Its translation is CASSLFGETQP. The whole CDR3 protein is CASSLFGETQPQHF.

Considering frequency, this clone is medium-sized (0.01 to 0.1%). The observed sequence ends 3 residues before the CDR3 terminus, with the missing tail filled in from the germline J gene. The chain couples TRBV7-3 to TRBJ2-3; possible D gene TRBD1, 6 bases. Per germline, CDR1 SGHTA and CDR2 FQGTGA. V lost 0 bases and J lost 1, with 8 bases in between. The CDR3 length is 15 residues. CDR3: CASSLTGARTDTQYF. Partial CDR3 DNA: TGTGCCAGCAGCTTAACGGGGGCTCGCACAGATACG. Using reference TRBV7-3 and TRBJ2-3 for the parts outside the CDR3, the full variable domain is GAGVSQTPSNKVTEKGKYVELRCDPISGHTALYWYRQSLGQGPEFLIYFQGTGAADDSGLPNDRFFAVRPEGSVSTLKIQRTERGDSAVYLCASSLTGARTDTQYFGPGTRLTVL.

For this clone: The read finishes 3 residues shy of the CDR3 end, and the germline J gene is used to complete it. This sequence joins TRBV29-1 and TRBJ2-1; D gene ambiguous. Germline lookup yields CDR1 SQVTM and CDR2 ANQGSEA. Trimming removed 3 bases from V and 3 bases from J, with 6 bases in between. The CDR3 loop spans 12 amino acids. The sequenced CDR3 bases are TGCAGCGTTGACTACTACTACAATGAG. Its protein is CSVDYYYNE. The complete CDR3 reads CSVDYYYNEQFF.

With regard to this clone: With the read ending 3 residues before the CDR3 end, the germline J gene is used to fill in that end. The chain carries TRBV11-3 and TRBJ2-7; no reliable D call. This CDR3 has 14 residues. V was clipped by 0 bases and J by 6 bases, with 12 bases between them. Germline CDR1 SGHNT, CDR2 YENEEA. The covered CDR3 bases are TGTGCCAGCAGCTTAGAGGCAGGAACCAGCGAG. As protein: CASSLEAGTSE. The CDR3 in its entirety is CASSLEAGTSEQYF.